These 20 T cell receptor beta chains were all obtained from the same sample, sequenced in a study of response to subunit inactivated influenza vaccine. MiXCR, applied by TCRdb to the RT-PCR reads, yields one record per CDR3 protein. The table includes around 480,000 distinct CDR3 sequences, around 9.9% detected once. The specimen comprised PBMCs from blood, sampled roughly 6 weeks after vaccination. All receptors derive from a man between 50 and 59 years old who received an inactivated influenza vaccine.

V and J are TRBV7-8 and TRBJ2-7, with TRBD1 identical over 8 bases. The CDR3 is 15 residues long. Trimming cost V 6 bases and J 2 bases; bases outside gene matches: 9. Germline V gene data show CDR1 as SGHVS and CDR2 as FQNEAQ. The CDR3 loop reads CASRVSGQGPYEQYF. CDR3 DNA: TGTGCCAGCAGGGTTTCTGGACAGGGTCCCTACGAGCAGTACTTC. The full variable domain, in which reference TRBV7-8 and TRBJ2-7 provide the parts outside the CDR3, is GAGVSQSPRYKVAKRGQDVALRCDPISGHVSLFWYQQALGQGPEFLTYFQNEAQLDKSGLPSDRFFAERPEGSVSTLKIQRTQQEDSAVYLCASRVSGQGPYEQYFGPGTRLTVT.

This clonotype occurred a few times. The V gene is TRBV5-6, the J gene TRBJ2-2; maybe TRBD2 (6 bases). The CDR3 contains 14 residues. The V end lost 2 bases, the J end lost 7 bases, and 12 bases lay between the germline ends. Germline V gene data show CDR1 as SGHDT and CDR2 as YYEEEE. CDR3 coding DNA: TGTGCCAGCAGCTTACGGATGGGGGGCGGGGAGCTGTTTTTT. Protein sequence: CASSLRMGGGELFF.

This clonotype occurred many times. The junction departs from germline at one end; a sequencing error may be responsible. V usage is TRBV7-9 and J usage is TRBJ2-6; D gene uncertain. Germline loops: CDR1 SEHNR, CDR2 FQNEAQ (reference sequence). CDR3 length equals 14 residues. The CDR3 DNA reads as TGTGCCAGCAGTTTAGCATCTGGGGCCAACGTCCTGACTTTC. As protein: CASSLASGANVLTF.

This chain joins TRBV12-3 or TRBV12-4 and TRBJ1-2, with no clear D. This CDR3 contains 13 residues. V was trimmed by 5 bases and J by 7 bases, leaving 14 bases between them. CDR3 in amino acids: CASSLGLGAGYTF. The CDR3 DNA reads TGTGCCAGCAGTCTTGGGTTGGGAGCTGGCTACACCTTC.

V and J are TRBV10-3 and TRBJ2-2; 10 nucleotides align to TRBD1. Trimming took 5 bases from V and 2 from J; bases not matched to a gene: 5. The CDR3 has 16 amino acids. Per germline, CDR1 ENHRY and CDR2 SYGVKD. The CDR3 is CAISLGTGVNTGELFF. For the CDR3, the DNA is TGTGCCATCAGTCTCGGGACAGGGGTAAACACCGGGGAGCTGTTTTTT.

There are a few counts of this clonotype. The CDR3 loop is CASSQDPRGYGYTF. In nucleotides, the CDR3 is TGCGCCAGCAGCCAAGATCCCAGGGGTTACGGCTACACCTTC. The V call is TRBV4-3, the J call TRBJ1-2; perhaps TRBD1 as D (6 bases). This CDR3 comprises 14 residues. Germline V gene sequence: CDR1 LGHNA, CDR2 YSLEER. With 0 bases removed from V and 8 bases from J, the gap between germline ends came to 13 bases.

This clonotype was seen only a few times. V and J are TRBV20-1 and TRBJ2-3; TRBD2 is a possible D gene (6 bases). This CDR3 spans 16 amino acids. V dropped 2 bases and J dropped 6 bases, with 21 bases sitting between them. Germline loops: CDR1 DFQATT, CDR2 SNEGSKA (reference sequence). The CDR3, as DNA: TGCAGTGCTAGAACCCCCCCAGGAACTAGCCGCGATACGCAGTATTTT. This gives the protein CSARTPPGTSRDTQYF.

This chain links TRBV7-2 with TRBJ2-2; D gene uncertain. Deletions cut 1 base from V and 7 bases from J, with 7 bases between. The CDR3 length is 13 residues. CDR1 is SGHTA and CDR2 is FQGNSA in the germline V gene. CDR3 sequence: CASSLDAIGELFF. The CDR3 nucleotides read TGTGCCAGCAGCTTAGATGCAATCGGGGAGCTGTTTTTT.

This clonotype was detected many times. The V gene is TRBV11-2, the J gene TRBJ2-3; no clear D. The CDR3 has 13 residues. V shed 4 bases and J shed 5 bases, with 10 bases lying between them. The germline gives CDR1 SGHAT, CDR2 FQNNGV. The CDR3 nucleotides read TGTGCCAGCAGCTCCCCCAGCGAAGATACGCAGTATTTT. It yields the protein CASSSPSEDTQYF.

The V call is TRBV2, the J call TRBJ2-1; TRBD2 matches 11 bases. There are 15 residues in the CDR3. The germline V gene has CDR1 SNHLY and CDR2 FYNNEI. J gave up 10 bases and V 1 base, and 6 bases lay outside the gene matches. The chain's CDR3 is CASSEGPSGRWEQFF. The CDR3 DNA is TGTGCCAGCAGTGAAGGTCCTAGCGGGAGGTGGGAGCAGTTCTTC.

This clonotype was recorded once. The chain carries TRBV2 and TRBJ2-7; TRBD1 matches at 7 bases. The V segment lost 6 bases and the J segment 2 bases; nucleotides outside the gene matches: 7. The CDR3 loop spans 14 amino acids. Germline V gives CDR1 SNHLY, CDR2 FYNNEI. CDR3 in amino acids: CASRAGTETYEQYF. The CDR3 nucleotides are TGTGCCAGCAGGGCCGGGACAGAAACCTACGAGCAGTACTTC. Full variable domain (outside the CDR3, taken from reference TRBV2 and TRBJ2-7): EPEVTQTPSHQVTQMGQEVILRCVPISNHLYFYWYRQILGQKVEFLVSFYNNEISEKSEIFDDQFSVERPDGSNFTLKIRSTKLEDSAMYFCASRAGTETYEQYFGPGTRLTVT.

CDR3 in DNA: TGTGCCAGCAGCCAGGGGGTGAATTTTGATACGCAGTATTTT. Its translation: CASSQGVNFDTQYF. V gene TRBV4-2 combines with J gene TRBJ2-3, with D perhaps matching TRBD1 or TRBD2 (5 bases each). Trimming removed 3 bases at V and 6 bases at J, with 13 bases between. CDR3 length equals 14 residues. Germline loops: CDR1 LGHNA, CDR2 YNFKEQ.

This clonotype has just a few counts. CDR3 protein: CSVMLLGRNFYEQYF. The CDR3 DNA sequence: TGCAGCGTTATGCTTTTGGGACGGAACTTCTACGAGCAGTACTTC. This sequence joins TRBV29-1 and TRBJ2-7, with D perhaps assigned TRBD1 or TRBD2 (5 bases each). Looked up from germline, CDR1 is SQVTM and CDR2 is ANQGSEA. V lost 5 bases, J lost 3 bases, and 20 bases lay in between. There are 15 residues in the CDR3.

Note on this clonotype: This may stem from a read error, because a much larger clone lies one nucleotide away. The J gene is TRBJ2-3, the V gene TRBV20-1; TRBD2 aligns across 11 bases. In germline, CDR1 is DFQATT, CDR2 SNEGSKA (reference sequence). Germline trimming cut 4 bases from V and 4 bases from J; bases unmatched to any gene: 10. The CDR3 consists of 16 residues. The CDR3 sequence is CSAKNSGRAWADTQYF. Here the CDR3 DNA reads TGCAGTGCTAAAAATAGCGGGAGGGCCTGGGCAGATACGCAGTATTTT.

The V call is TRBV7-8, the J call TRBJ2-3; 10 nucleotides match TRBD2. Trimming cost V 5 bases and J 4 bases; bases outside gene matches: 9. CDR1 is SGHVS, CDR2 FQNEAQ, per germline. The CDR3 runs to 16 residues. In nucleotides, the CDR3 is TGTGCCAGCAGCCTCCCCTCTAGCGGGGGATCAGATACGCAGTATTTT. It translates to CASSLPSSGGSDTQYF.

The rearrangement uses TRBV29-1 and TRBJ1-4; TRBD1 matches 7 bases. The CDR3 covers 13 residues. Looked up from germline, CDR1 is SQVTM and CDR2 is ANQGSEA. The ends lost 0 bases at V and 10 bases at J; junction bases unmatched: 5. CDR3 coding DNA: TGCAGCGTTGAAGAACAGGGGAGCGGAAAACTGTTTTTT. Residues: CSVEEQGSGKLFF.

The genes are TRBV3-1 and TRBJ2-4; possibly TRBD2 for D (5 bases). The CDR3 totals 15 residues. Germline values: CDR1 LGHDT, CDR2 YNNKEL (reference sequence). The ends were cut back, 1 base at V and 3 bases at J, with 10 bases in the middle. CDR3 in amino acids: CASSQGRGNKNIQYF. CDR3 in DNA: TGTGCCAGCAGCCAAGGACGGGGAAACAAAAACATTCAGTACTTC.

The genes are TRBV18 and TRBJ1-4; 7 bases agree with TRBD1. J gave up 2 bases and V 2 bases, and 8 bases lay outside the gene matches. Germline V CDR1 and CDR2: KGHSH, LQKENI. The length of the CDR3 is 17 residues. CDR3 amino acids: CASSPNEQGFTNEKLFF. The CDR3 nucleotides are TGTGCCAGCTCACCAAACGAACAGGGGTTCACTAATGAAAAACTGTTTTTT.

This clonotype was seen only a few times. V usage is TRBV6-1 and J usage is TRBJ2-1; D could derive from TRBD1 or TRBD2 (5 bases each). The CDR3 has 16 amino acids. V was cut by 8 bases and J by 3 bases, with 20 bases left in between. Germline V gives CDR1 MNHNS, CDR2 SASEGT. The CDR3 sequence is CASAPRGATYYNEQFF. The DNA for the CDR3 is TGTGCCAGCGCCCCTAGGGGAGCGACTTACTACAATGAGCAGTTCTTC.

The V call is TRBV5-5, the J call TRBJ2-7; 9 nucleotides agree with TRBD1. Germline values: CDR1 SGHKS, CDR2 YYEKEE (reference sequence). The length of the CDR3 is 14 residues. V lost 4 bases and J lost 7; bases outside the gene matches: 9. CDR3 loop: CASSPSGTGWEQYF. DNA of the CDR3: TGTGCCAGCAGCCCTTCCGGGACAGGGTGGGAGCAGTACTTC.